This TCR beta chain is drawn from a study of cytomegalovirus exposure and HLA in healthy donors. Measured with immunoSEQ multiplex PCR; TCRdb has only the in-frame clones, and not every one. The data show roughly 280,000 clones, 80% to 90% seen once. The validation cohort, a group of around 120 subjects, included the donors and was separate from the roughly 620-subject first cohort. Trimming took 1 base from V and 11 from J, leaving 11 bases between them. The length of the CDR3 is 11 residues. Looked up from germline, CDR1 is SQVTM and CDR2 is ANQGSEA. The source is a woman aged 18-29 years in good health and CMV-seronegative. This chain connects TRBV29-1 to TRBJ1-1; D is ambiguous. What was sequenced was PBMCs. The CDR3 region is CSVEGAFRAFF. Written as DNA, the CDR3 is TGCAGCGTTGAAGGGGCCTTCCGGGCTTTCTTT.